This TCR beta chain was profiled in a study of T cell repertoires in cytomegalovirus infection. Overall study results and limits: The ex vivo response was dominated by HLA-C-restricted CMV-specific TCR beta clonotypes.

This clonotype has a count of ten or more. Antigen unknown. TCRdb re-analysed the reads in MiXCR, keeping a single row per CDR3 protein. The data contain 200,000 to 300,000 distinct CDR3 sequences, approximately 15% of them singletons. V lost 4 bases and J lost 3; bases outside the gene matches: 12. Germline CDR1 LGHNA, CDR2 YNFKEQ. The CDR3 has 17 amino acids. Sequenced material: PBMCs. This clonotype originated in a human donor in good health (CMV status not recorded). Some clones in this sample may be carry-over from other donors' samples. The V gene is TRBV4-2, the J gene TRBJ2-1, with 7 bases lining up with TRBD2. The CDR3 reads CASSLLTSADNYNEQFF. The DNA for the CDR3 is TGTGCCAGCAGCCTTTTAACTAGCGCGGACAACTACAATGAGCAGTTCTTC.